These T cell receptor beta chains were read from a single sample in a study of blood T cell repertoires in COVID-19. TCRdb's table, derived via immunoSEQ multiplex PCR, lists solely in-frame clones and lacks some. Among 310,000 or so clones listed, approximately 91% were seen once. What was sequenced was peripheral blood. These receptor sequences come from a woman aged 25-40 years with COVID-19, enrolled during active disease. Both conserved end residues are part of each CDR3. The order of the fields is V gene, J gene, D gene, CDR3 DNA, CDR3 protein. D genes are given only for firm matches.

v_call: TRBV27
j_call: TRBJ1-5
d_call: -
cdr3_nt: TGTGCCAGCAGTTGGGGCCAGAGTTATAGCAATCAGCCCCAGCATTTT
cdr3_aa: CASSWGQSYSNQPQHF

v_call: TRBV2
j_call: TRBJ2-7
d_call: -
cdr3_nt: TGTGCCAGCACCCGGGCCGGGAGATTCGACGAGCAGTACTTC
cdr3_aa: CASTRAGRFDEQYF

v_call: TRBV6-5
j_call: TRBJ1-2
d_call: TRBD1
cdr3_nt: TGTGCCAGCAGGAGAACAGGGGTATATGGCTACACCTTC
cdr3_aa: CASRRTGVYGYTF

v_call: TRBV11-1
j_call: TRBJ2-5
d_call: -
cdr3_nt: TGTGCCAGCAGCTTTCGGACTCTCCAAGAGACCCAGTACTTC
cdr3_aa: CASSFRTLQETQYF

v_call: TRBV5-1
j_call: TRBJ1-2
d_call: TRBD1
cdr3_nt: TGCGCCAGCAGCCGGGAGGGACAGGGGGCATATGGCTACACCTTC
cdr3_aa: CASSREGQGAYGYTF

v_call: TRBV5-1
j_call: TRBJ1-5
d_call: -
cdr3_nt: TGCGCCAGCAGCTTGTGGGGGGGCGATCAGCCCCAGCATTTT
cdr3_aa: CASSLWGGDQPQHF

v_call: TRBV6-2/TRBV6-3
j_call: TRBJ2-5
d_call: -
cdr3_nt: TGTGCCAGCAGTCCAAGCCCAGTCGTCTCTAGCGTCCAAGAGACCCAGTACTTC
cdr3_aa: CASSPSPVVSSVQETQYF

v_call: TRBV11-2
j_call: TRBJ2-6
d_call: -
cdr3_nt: -
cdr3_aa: CASSLDAGPTSVLTF

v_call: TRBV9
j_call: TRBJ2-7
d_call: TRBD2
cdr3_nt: TGTGCCAGCAGCGTAGAGGGACTAGCGGACGAGCAGTACTTC
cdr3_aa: CASSVEGLADEQYF

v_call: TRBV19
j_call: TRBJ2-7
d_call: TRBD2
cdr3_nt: TGTGCCAGTAGCCTGGGAGCGGGAGGAACCTACGAGCAGTACTTC
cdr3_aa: CASSLGAGGTYEQYF

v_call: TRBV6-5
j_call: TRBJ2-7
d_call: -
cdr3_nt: TGTGCCAGCAGTATAGGGGGCGGGGTACCCTACGAGCAGTACTTC
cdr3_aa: CASSIGGGVPYEQYF

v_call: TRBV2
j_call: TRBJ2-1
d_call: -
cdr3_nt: TGTGCCAGCAGTGACCAGTTATACAATGAGCAGTTCTTC
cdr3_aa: CASSDQLYNEQFF